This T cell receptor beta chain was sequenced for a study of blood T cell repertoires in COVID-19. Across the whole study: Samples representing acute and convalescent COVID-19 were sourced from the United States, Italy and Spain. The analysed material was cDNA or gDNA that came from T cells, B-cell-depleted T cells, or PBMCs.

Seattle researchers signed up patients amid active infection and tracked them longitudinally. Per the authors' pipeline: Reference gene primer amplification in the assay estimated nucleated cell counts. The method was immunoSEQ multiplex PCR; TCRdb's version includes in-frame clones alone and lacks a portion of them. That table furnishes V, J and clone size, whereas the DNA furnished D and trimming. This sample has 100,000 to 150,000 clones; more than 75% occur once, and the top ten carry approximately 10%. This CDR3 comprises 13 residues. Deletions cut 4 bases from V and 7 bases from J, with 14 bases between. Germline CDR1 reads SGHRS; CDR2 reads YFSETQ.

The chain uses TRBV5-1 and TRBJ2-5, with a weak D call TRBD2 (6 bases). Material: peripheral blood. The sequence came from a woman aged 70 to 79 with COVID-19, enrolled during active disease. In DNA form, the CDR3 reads TGCGCCAGCAGCACCGACCCGGAGGGGACCCAGTACTTC. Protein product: CASSTDPEGTQYF.